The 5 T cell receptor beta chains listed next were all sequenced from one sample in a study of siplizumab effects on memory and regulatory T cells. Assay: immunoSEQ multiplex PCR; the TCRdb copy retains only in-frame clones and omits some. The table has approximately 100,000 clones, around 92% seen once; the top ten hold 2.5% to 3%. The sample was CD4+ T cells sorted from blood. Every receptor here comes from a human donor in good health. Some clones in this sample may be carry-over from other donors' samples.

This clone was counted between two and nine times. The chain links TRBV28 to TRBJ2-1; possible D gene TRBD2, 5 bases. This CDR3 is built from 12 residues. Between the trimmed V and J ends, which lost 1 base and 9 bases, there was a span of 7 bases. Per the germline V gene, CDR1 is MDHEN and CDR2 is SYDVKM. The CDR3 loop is CASSLFRGEQFF. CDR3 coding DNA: TGTGCCAGCAGTTTATTCCGGGGTGAGCAGTTCTTC.

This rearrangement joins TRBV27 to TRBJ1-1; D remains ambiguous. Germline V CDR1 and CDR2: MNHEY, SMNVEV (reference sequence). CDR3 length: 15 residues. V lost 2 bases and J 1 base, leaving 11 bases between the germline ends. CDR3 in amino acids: CASSLRAEGNTEAFF. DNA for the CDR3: TGTGCCAGCAGTTTACGGGCCGAAGGGAACACTGAAGCTTTCTTT.

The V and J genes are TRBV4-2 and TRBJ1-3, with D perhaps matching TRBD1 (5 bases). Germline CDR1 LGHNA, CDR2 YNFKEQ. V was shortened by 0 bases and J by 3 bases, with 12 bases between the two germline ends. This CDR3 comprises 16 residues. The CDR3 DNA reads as TGTGCCAGCAGCCAAGATCTGTGGCAGGGTGGAAACACCATATATTTT. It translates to CASSQDLWQGGNTIYF.

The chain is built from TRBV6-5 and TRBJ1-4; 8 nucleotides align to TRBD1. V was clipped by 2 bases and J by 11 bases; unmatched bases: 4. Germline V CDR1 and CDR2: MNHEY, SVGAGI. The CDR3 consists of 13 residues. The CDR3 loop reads CASSYSRGRKLFF. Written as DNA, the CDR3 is TGTGCCAGCAGTTACAGCAGGGGGCGTAAACTGTTTTTT.

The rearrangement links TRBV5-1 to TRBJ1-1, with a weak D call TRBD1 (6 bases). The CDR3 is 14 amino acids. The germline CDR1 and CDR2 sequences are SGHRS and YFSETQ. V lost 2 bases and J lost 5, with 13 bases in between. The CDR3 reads CASSFGGARTEAFF. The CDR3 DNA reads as TGCGCCAGCAGCTTTGGGGGCGCGAGGACTGAAGCTTTCTTT.